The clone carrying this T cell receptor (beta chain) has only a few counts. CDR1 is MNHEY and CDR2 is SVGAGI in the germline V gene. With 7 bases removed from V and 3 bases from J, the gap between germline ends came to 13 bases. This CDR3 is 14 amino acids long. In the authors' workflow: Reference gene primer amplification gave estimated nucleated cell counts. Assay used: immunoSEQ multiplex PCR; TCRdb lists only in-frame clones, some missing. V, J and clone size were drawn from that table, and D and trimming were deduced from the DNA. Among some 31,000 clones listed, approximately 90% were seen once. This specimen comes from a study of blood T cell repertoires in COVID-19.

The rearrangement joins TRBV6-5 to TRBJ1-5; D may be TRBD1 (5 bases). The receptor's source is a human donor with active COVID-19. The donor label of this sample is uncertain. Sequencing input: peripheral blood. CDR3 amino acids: CASKGQANNQPQHF. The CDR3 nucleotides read TGTGCCAGCAAGGGGCAGGCGAACAATCAGCCCCAGCATTTT.